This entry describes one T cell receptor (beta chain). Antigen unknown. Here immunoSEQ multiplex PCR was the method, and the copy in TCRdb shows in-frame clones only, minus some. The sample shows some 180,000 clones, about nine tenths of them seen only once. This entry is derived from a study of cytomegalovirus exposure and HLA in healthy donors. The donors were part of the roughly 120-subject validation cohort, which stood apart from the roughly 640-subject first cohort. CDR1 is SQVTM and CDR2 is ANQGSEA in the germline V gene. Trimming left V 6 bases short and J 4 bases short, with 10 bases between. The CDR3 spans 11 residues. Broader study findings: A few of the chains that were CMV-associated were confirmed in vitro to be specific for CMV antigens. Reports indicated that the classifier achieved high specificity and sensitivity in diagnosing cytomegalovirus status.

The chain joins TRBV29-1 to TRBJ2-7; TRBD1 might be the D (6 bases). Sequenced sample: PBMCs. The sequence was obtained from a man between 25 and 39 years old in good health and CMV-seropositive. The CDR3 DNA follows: TGCAGCGTGGAACAGGGTTACGAGCAGTACTTC. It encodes CSVEQGYEQYF.